A selection of T cell receptor beta chains follows, all from one sample in a study of post-analysis software for immune sequencing data. TCRdb reprocessed the PCR reads via MiXCR and lists one record per CDR3 protein. This table has about 820,000 distinct CDR3 sequences, around 50% appearing once. The sequenced sample consisted of blood. Every receptor here comes from a girl aged 10-17 years with multiple sclerosis. Both conserved end residues are trimmed from each CDR3.

J	length	V	CDR3
TRBJ2-7	11	TRBV20-1	SAKTGSSYEQY
NA	13	TRBV6-6	ASSPTGDNSYEQY
TRBJ2-1	16	TRBV5-1	ASSPGTGASAFNNEQF
TRBJ2-4	15	TRBV5-1	ASTTRGTGWGKNIQY
TRBJ2-5	15	TRBV24-1	ATSDPSDMGTQETQY
TRBJ2-5	11	TRBV11-2	ASSFPGVETQY
TRBJ1-4	13	TRBV2	ASSPPGPKEEKLF
TRBJ2-7	12	TRBV12-3/TRBV12-4	ASSLGQGFYEQY
TRBJ2-5	13	TRBV7-8	ASSLRPRAGETQY
TRBJ2-1	14	TRBV7-3	ASSLIDRSFGNEQF
TRBJ2-7	12	TRBV15	ATSRGNSDYEQY
TRBJ2-5	12	TRBV5-6	ASSPRTVQETQY
NA	14	TRBV3-1	ASSRGTGPLQGTQY
TRBJ2-3	14	TRBV27	ASSLQGLYTTDTQY
TRBJ1-1	10	TRBV29-1	SVELGNTEAF
TRBJ1-2	11	TRBV7-9	ATSKQTDYGYT
TRBJ2-1	17	TRBV4-2	ASSQESGTSGRTFSTQF
TRBJ2-7	10	TRBV27	ASSLRGSEQY
TRBJ2-3	12	TRBV7-3	ASSQTRSTDTQY
TRBJ2-7	11	TRBV20-1	SARTGVAYEQY
NA	15	TRBV20-1	SARGGTSGGWSETQY
TRBJ2-3	10	TRBV6-2/TRBV6-3	ASSNPVDTQY
TRBJ1-2	15	TRBV27	ASSLDLTAGVSYGYT
TRBJ2-1	14	TRBV7-9	ASSLDSSGGYNEQF
TRBJ2-7	13	TRBV7-6	ASSLVGTAAHEQY
TRBJ1-6	11	TRBV15	ATSRDRGSPLH